Listed below are T cell receptor beta chains from one sample, sequenced in a study of cytomegalovirus exposure and HLA in healthy donors. The data were produced by immunoSEQ multiplex PCR, yet TCRdb's version contains in-frame clones alone and is incomplete. The table lists about 160,000 clones, 60% to 75% of them singletons. The material sequenced was PBMCs. The receptors come from a woman between 45 and 60 years old in good health and CMV-seropositive. Each CDR3 is given with its conserved first and last residue. Fields, in order: D gene, clone size, J gene, V gene, CDR3 protein, CDR3 DNA. A D gene is named only where the DNA matches it firmly. Clone size is shown for a subset of rows, as once, few, many or a class of expanded clone.

d_call: .
clone_size: few
j_call: TRBJ2-1
v_call: TRBV4-2
cdr3_aa: CASSQDRASNEQFF
cdr3_nt: TGTGCCAGCAGCCAAGACAGGGCCAGCAATGAGCAGTTCTTC

d_call: .
clone_size: .
j_call: TRBJ1-6
v_call: TRBV23-1
cdr3_aa: CASSQSRGFRKGNSPLHF
cdr3_nt: TGCGCCAGCAGTCAATCAAGGGGTTTTCGAAAAGGTAATTCACCCCTCCACTTT

d_call: .
clone_size: .
j_call: TRBJ1-4
v_call: TRBV5-1
cdr3_aa: CASSQYGQSGEKLFF
cdr3_nt: TGCGCCAGCAGCCAGTATGGACAGTCGGGTGAAAAACTGTTTTTT

d_call: TRBD1
clone_size: .
j_call: TRBJ1-1
v_call: TRBV5-6
cdr3_aa: CASSLLVRGVNTEAFF
cdr3_nt: TGTGCCAGCAGCTTACTCGTCAGGGGGGTGAACACTGAAGCTTTCTTT

d_call: TRBD1
clone_size: once
j_call: TRBJ2-5
v_call: TRBV29-1
cdr3_aa: CSVEGPTGRETQYF
cdr3_nt: TGCAGCGTTGAGGGGCCGACAGGGCGGGAGACCCAGTACTTC

d_call: TRBD1
clone_size: .
j_call: TRBJ1-3
v_call: TRBV15
cdr3_aa: CATSKGQLNSGNTIYF
cdr3_nt: TGTGCCACCAGCAAGGGACAGCTTAACTCTGGAAACACCATATATTTT

d_call: .
clone_size: .
j_call: TRBJ2-5
v_call: TRBV10-3
cdr3_aa: CAISDYKGPRGTQYF
cdr3_nt: TGTGCCATCAGTGATTATAAGGGCCCACGGGGGACCCAGTACTTC

d_call: .
clone_size: .
j_call: TRBJ1-6
v_call: TRBV5-6
cdr3_aa: CASSLNLESGEYNSPLHF
cdr3_nt: TGTGCCAGCAGCTTAAATTTGGAGTCCGGGGAATATAATTCACCCCTCCACTTT

d_call: .
clone_size: once
j_call: TRBJ2-5
v_call: TRBV29-1
cdr3_aa: CSVEDMGGLRETQYF
cdr3_nt: TGCAGCGTTGAAGATATGGGGGGGCTCAGGGAGACCCAGTACTTC

d_call: TRBD1
clone_size: .
j_call: TRBJ2-1
v_call: TRBV7-6
cdr3_aa: CASSLVGGTGEYNEQFF
cdr3_nt: TGTGCCAGCAGCTTAGTCGGTGGGACAGGGGAATACAATGAGCAGTTCTTC

d_call: TRBD1
clone_size: .
j_call: TRBJ1-6
v_call: TRBV30
cdr3_aa: CAWGTGESPLHF
cdr3_nt: TGTGCCTGGGGGACAGGGGAATCACCCCTCCACTTT

d_call: .
clone_size: .
j_call: TRBJ1-1
v_call: TRBV4-2
cdr3_aa: CASSADPGTEAFF
cdr3_nt: TGTGCCAGCAGCGCCGACCCAGGCACTGAAGCTTTCTTT

d_call: .
clone_size: .
j_call: TRBJ1-4
v_call: TRBV5-1
cdr3_aa: CASSLSATNEKLFF
cdr3_nt: TGCGCCAGCAGCTTGTCTGCAACTAATGAAAAACTGTTTTTT

d_call: TRBD2
clone_size: .
j_call: TRBJ2-1
v_call: TRBV7-7
cdr3_aa: CASSARTSGGYNEQFF
cdr3_nt: TGTGCCAGCAGCGCCCGGACTAGCGGGGGGTACAATGAGCAGTTCTTC

d_call: .
clone_size: .
j_call: TRBJ2-1
v_call: TRBV9
cdr3_aa: CASSVDHSYNEQFF
cdr3_nt: TGTGCCAGCAGCGTAGATCACAGCTACAATGAGCAGTTCTTC

d_call: .
clone_size: .
j_call: TRBJ1-1
v_call: TRBV5-5
cdr3_aa: CASSRQGGTEAFF
cdr3_nt: TGTGCCAGCAGTAGGCAGGGCGGTACTGAAGCTTTCTTT

d_call: .
clone_size: .
j_call: TRBJ2-1
v_call: TRBV11-2
cdr3_aa: CASSLTPYNEQFF
cdr3_nt: TGTGCCAGCAGCTTAACACCTTACAATGAGCAGTTCTTC

d_call: TRBD2
clone_size: few
j_call: TRBJ2-1
v_call: TRBV7-6
cdr3_aa: CASSSTSGGESYNEQFF
cdr3_nt: TGTGCCAGCAGCTCGACTAGCGGGGGGGAATCCTACAATGAGCAGTTCTTC

d_call: .
clone_size: .
j_call: TRBJ2-7
v_call: TRBV2
cdr3_aa: CASSTDFSYEQYF
cdr3_nt: TGTGCCAGCAGTACGGACTTTTCCTACGAGCAGTACTTC

d_call: .
clone_size: .
j_call: TRBJ1-6
v_call: TRBV19
cdr3_aa: CASTSPGLPLHF
cdr3_nt: TGTGCCAGTACCTCCCCGGGACTACCCCTCCACTTT

d_call: TRBD2
clone_size: once
j_call: TRBJ2-1
v_call: TRBV6-5
cdr3_aa: CASRRTSRGEQFF
cdr3_nt: TGTGCCAGCAGAAGGACTAGCCGGGGTGAGCAGTTCTTC

d_call: .
clone_size: .
j_call: TRBJ2-7
v_call: TRBV6-5
cdr3_aa: CASSYGGGEYEQYF
cdr3_nt: TGTGCCAGCAGTTACGGAGGGGGCGAATACGAGCAGTACTTC

d_call: .
clone_size: .
j_call: TRBJ2-2
v_call: TRBV6-4
cdr3_aa: CASSVDMGNTGELFF
cdr3_nt: TGTGCCAGCAGTGTGGACATGGGAAACACCGGGGAGCTGTTTTTT

d_call: .
clone_size: .
j_call: TRBJ2-7
v_call: TRBV7-9
cdr3_aa: CASSFYSSYEQYF
cdr3_nt: TGTGCCAGCAGCTTCTACAGCTCCTACGAGCAGTACTTC

d_call: .
clone_size: .
j_call: TRBJ1-6
v_call: TRBV11-2
cdr3_aa: CASSSPRQINSPLHF
cdr3_nt: TGTGCCAGCAGCTCCCCCCGACAGATTAATTCACCCCTCCACTTT

d_call: TRBD2
clone_size: .
j_call: TRBJ2-3
v_call: TRBV7-3
cdr3_aa: CASSPRTSGEGTDTQYF
cdr3_nt: TGTGCCAGCAGCCCGCGGACTAGCGGGGAGGGAACAGATACGCAGTATTTT

d_call: TRBD1
clone_size: .
j_call: TRBJ1-2
v_call: TRBV6-5
cdr3_aa: CASSWGDRGAYTF
cdr3_nt: TGTGCCAGCAGTTGGGGGGACAGGGGAGCTTACACCTTC

d_call: TRBD1
clone_size: .
j_call: TRBJ2-1
v_call: TRBV9
cdr3_aa: CASSVRDRDNEQFF
cdr3_nt: TGTGCCAGCAGCGTCCGGGACAGGGACAATGAGCAGTTCTTC